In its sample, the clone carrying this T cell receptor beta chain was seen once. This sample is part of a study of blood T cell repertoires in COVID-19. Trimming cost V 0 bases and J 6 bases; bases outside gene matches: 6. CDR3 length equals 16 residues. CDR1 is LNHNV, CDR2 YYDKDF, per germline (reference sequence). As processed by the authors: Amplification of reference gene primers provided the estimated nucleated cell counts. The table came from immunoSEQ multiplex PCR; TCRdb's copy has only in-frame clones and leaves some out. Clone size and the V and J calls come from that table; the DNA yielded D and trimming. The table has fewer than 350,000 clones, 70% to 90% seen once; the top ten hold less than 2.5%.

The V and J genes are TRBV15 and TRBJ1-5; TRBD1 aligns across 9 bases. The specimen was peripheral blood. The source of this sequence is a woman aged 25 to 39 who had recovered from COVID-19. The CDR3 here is CATSRDWGTGTQPQHF. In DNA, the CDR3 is TGTGCCACCAGCAGAGATTGGGGGACAGGGACTCAGCCCCAGCATTTT.